These 18 T cell receptor beta chains came from one sample sequenced in a study of T cells in Graves' hyperthyroidism and ophthalmopathy. TCR beta CDR3 regions were amplified from RNA. HTBI primers were employed in a first-round RT-PCR of the TCR CDR3. MiXCR was run by TCRdb on the multiplex PCR reads, yielding one entry per CDR3 protein. Of some 740,000 distinct CDR3 sequences listed, 12% to 15% were seen once; the top ten hold about 9.4%. The sample taken for sequencing was blood. The source of these receptors is a young woman with Graves' hyperthyroidism.

This clonotype was seen ten or more times. This sequence joins TRBV2 and TRBJ2-7; TRBD2 aligns across 11 bases. Germline V gene data show CDR1 as SNHLY and CDR2 as FYNNEI. After removal of 5 bases from V and 4 bases from J, the junction contained 4 bases not matched to a gene. CDR3 length: 14 amino acids. CDR3 sequence (DNA): TGTGCCAGCAGTACTAGCGGGAGCGGGTACGAGCAGTACTTC. Translating it yields CASSTSGSGYEQYF.

Comment on this clonotype: Relative to the germline gene, one junction end is altered; a read error may explain this. This chain connects TRBV11-3 to TRBJ1-1, with a tentative D call TRBD1 (5 bases). The germline gives CDR1 SGHNT, CDR2 YENEEA. CDR3 size: 17 residues. CDR3: CAGSSGGYGGRNTEAFF. The CDR3 DNA reads TGTGCCGGCAGCTCTGGGGGGTATGGGGGAAGGAACACTGAAGCTTTCTTT.

This clonotype has ten or more counts. This chain uses TRBV20-1 with TRBJ1-2, with D hard to call. Between the trimmed V and J ends, which lost 0 bases and 4 bases, there was a span of 18 bases. The CDR3 runs to 16 residues. The germline CDR1 and CDR2 sequences are DFQATT and SNEGSKA (reference sequence). The CDR3 bases are TGCAGTGCTAGAGATCGATATCACGACAAGCGCTATGGCTACACCTTC. It is translated as CSARDRYHDKRYGYTF.

Many counts were recorded for this clonotype. DNA of the CDR3: TGTGCCAGCAGTGGTTACGGCTACAATGAGCAGTTCTTC. Translated: CASSGYGYNEQFF. The chain links TRBV2 to TRBJ2-1, with D unresolved. Trimming shortened V by 4 bases and J by 3 bases, and 7 bases separated the two germline ends. Germline-derived CDR1 and CDR2 are SNHLY and FYNNEI. The CDR3 has 13 amino acids.

This chain uses TRBV12-5 with TRBJ2-1, with 8 nucleotides matching TRBD2. The germline CDR1 and CDR2 sequences are LGHNT and FRNRAP. The CDR3 contains 18 residues. J was trimmed by 2 bases and V by 0 bases; bases with no gene match: 9. CDR3 sequence reads: CASGLVNWTSFAYNEQFF. The CDR3 DNA follows: TGTGCTAGTGGTTTGGTAAATTGGACTAGCTTCGCCTACAATGAGCAGTTCTTC.

This clonotype was observed a few times. This chain links TRBV10-3 with TRBJ1-1, with D possibly matching TRBD1 (6 bases). V lost 7 bases and J lost 0, with 9 bases in between. Germline V gene data show CDR1 as ENHRY and CDR2 as SYGVKD. The CDR3 is 13 residues long. The CDR3 reads CAIKGGVNTEAFF. The CDR3 bases are TGTGCCATCAAGGGGGGTGTGAACACTGAAGCTTTCTTT.

Note on this clonotype: Possible read error: a much larger clone is one base away. The CDR3 sequence: CASSVRTEGSRYGYTF. The CDR3 region has the DNA TGTGCCAGCAGCGTTCGGACAGAGGGCTCGCGCTATGGCTACACCTTC. The V call is TRBV9, the J call TRBJ1-2, with a weak D call TRBD1 (6 bases). The CDR3 length is 16 residues. Germline V CDR1 and CDR2: SGDLS, YYNGEE. The ends were cut back, 2 bases at V and 4 bases at J, with 18 bases in the middle.

Ten or more counts support this clonotype. The chain is built from TRBV4-1 and TRBJ1-1; the D is unclear. The CDR3 runs 15 residues. V lost 1 base and J lost 4, with 13 bases in between. Germline CDR1 is MGHRA and CDR2 is YSYEKL. The CDR3 DNA is TGCGCCAGCAGCCAAGTTCCGAGTGTACGCACTGAAGCTTTCTTT. Residues: CASSQVPSVRTEAFF.

The rearrangement joins TRBV29-1 to TRBJ2-5, with 10 bases that match TRBD2. Germline CDR1 and CDR2: SQVTM and ANQGSEA. The V and J ends lost 4 bases and 7 bases, in that order; junction bases with no gene match: 9. The CDR3 consists of 14 residues. The CDR3 here is CSVASGSGRWTQYF. CDR3 coding DNA: TGCAGCGTTGCTAGCGGGAGCGGTAGGTGGACCCAGTACTTC.

This chain joins TRBV27 and TRBJ2-1, with 14 nucleotides matching TRBD2. CDR1 and CDR2 (germline): MNHEY, SMNVEV (reference sequence). The V and J ends lost 8 bases and 9 bases, in that order; junction bases with no gene match: 9. This CDR3 region has 15 residues. CDR3 in DNA: TGTGCCAGCCGACCCGGGACTAGCGGGAGAGGTGAGCAGTTCTTC. Encoded protein: CASRPGTSGRGEQFF.

This chain joins TRBV19 and TRBJ1-2; 8 bases agree with TRBD1. Germline V gene sequence: CDR1 LNHDA, CDR2 SQIVND (reference sequence). The CDR3 has 14 residues. V shed 5 bases and J 8 bases; nucleotides not matched to a gene: 10. The DNA for the CDR3 is TGTGCCAGTAGTTCTGGACAGGGAGCCAGAGGCTACACCTTC. Its translation is CASSSGQGARGYTF.

In its sample, this clonotype was seen many times. The V and J genes are TRBV20-1 and TRBJ2-1; 9 bases are a match to TRBD2. Unmatched junction bases numbered 7, after V lost 1 base and J lost 9 bases. The CDR3 spans 14 residues. Germline values: CDR1 DFQATT, CDR2 SNEGSKA (reference sequence). CDR3 region: CSARGLAGEVEQFF. In DNA form, the CDR3 reads TGCAGTGCTAGAGGATTAGCGGGAGAAGTTGAGCAGTTCTTC.

This clonotype came up many times. The chain couples TRBV2 to TRBJ1-5; 9 nucleotides match TRBD1. V lost 6 bases and J lost 7; bases outside the gene matches: 7. This CDR3 spans 14 amino acids. CDR1 and CDR2 from the germline V gene are SNHLY and FYNNEI. CDR3: CASRRTGEVQPQHF. The CDR3 DNA is TGTGCCAGCAGGCGGACAGGGGAGGTGCAGCCCCAGCATTTT.

This clonotype has only a few counts. V and J are TRBV19 and TRBJ2-1; D is uncertain. From germline, CDR1 is LNHDA and CDR2 SQIVND (reference sequence). V lost 4 bases and J 6 bases, leaving 16 bases between the germline ends. The CDR3 sequence is 15 residues long. CDR3 nucleotide sequence: TGTGCCAGTAGTACTTTTTACGGTGGCGTCAATGAGCAGTTCTTC. It yields the protein CASSTFYGGVNEQFF.

This clonotype was found a few times. The chain is built from TRBV11-2 and TRBJ1-4; D is perhaps TRBD1 (5 bases). Per germline, CDR1 SGHAT and CDR2 FQNNGV. There are 14 residues in the CDR3. V gave up 1 base and J gave up 7 bases, with 10 bases separating them. The CDR3 sequence is CASSLGTGTEKLFF. The CDR3 DNA is TGTGCCAGCAGCTTAGGGACCGGGACTGAAAAACTGTTTTTT.

The J gene is TRBJ2-7, the V gene TRBV27; no reliable D call. The germline CDR1 and CDR2 sequences are MNHEY and SMNVEV (reference sequence). This CDR3 has 14 residues. Trimming took 10 bases from V and 0 from J, leaving 16 bases between them. The CDR3 region is CATQARPSSYEQYF. The CDR3 coding sequence is TGTGCCACCCAAGCACGCCCCAGCTCCTACGAGCAGTACTTC.

This clonotype was counted only a few times. The chain recombines TRBV6-1 with TRBJ1-4; weak D call: TRBD1 (6 bases). Trimming removed 8 bases from V and 10 bases from J, with 20 bases in between. This CDR3 spans 14 amino acids. Per the germline V gene, CDR1 is MNHNS and CDR2 is SASEGT. CDR3 amino acids: CASRFEDSSGKLFF. The CDR3 bases are TGTGCCAGCCGCTTCGAGGACAGCTCGGGAAAACTGTTTTTT.

This clonotype was picked up a small number of times. The rearrangement links TRBV5-1 to TRBJ2-6; D uncertain. This CDR3 contains 13 residues. Germline-derived CDR1 and CDR2 are SGHRS and YFSETQ. Trimming removed 6 bases from V and 4 bases from J, with 8 bases in between. Here the CDR3 DNA reads TGCGCCAGCACGTATGCCGGGGCCAACGTCCTGACTTTC. Translated: CASTYAGANVLTF. The full variable domain, completed using reference TRBV5-1 and TRBJ2-6, is KAGVTQTPRYLIKTRGQQVTLSCSPISGHRSVSWYQQTPGQGLQFLFEYFSETQRNKGNFPGRFSGRQFSNSRSEMNVSTLELGDSALYLCASTYAGANVLTFGAGSRLTVL.